These T cell receptor beta chains were read from a single sample in a study of OX40 agonist ivuxolimab in advanced cancers. Repertoires were generated with immunoSEQ multiplex PCR, while TCRdb's copy carries only in-frame clones and drops some. The sample yields 98,000 or so clones, about 88% seen once. The specimen comprised CD4+ or CD8+ T cells sorted from blood, sampled in a trial of the OX40 agonist ivuxolimab. The receptor source for this set is an adult with an advanced solid tumor such as melanoma, head and neck, liver or kidney cancer. Both conserved end residues are part of each CDR3.

J | V | CDR3
TRBJ2-7 | TRBV10-3 | CAISWERDYEQYF
TRBJ2-6 | TRBV28 | CASSLAGDGANVLTF
TRBJ1-1 | TRBV9 | CASSTYPGGENTEAFF
TRBJ1-2 | TRBV5-1 | CASSPSGEGYTF
TRBJ2-3 | TRBV27 | CASSSPSTDTQYF
TRBJ2-2 | TRBV27 | CASSFLLGLGDTGELFF
TRBJ2-5 | TRBV29-1 | CSAHRGAETQYF
TRBJ1-6 | TRBV5-8 | CASRPKQGAGNSPLHF
TRBJ2-6 | TRBV9 | CASSVRTGTNVLTF
TRBJ2-7 | TRBV18 | CASSPNPGLAGNSYEQYF
TRBJ2-7 | TRBV5-1 | CASQRDTYYEQYF
TRBJ1-5 | TRBV10-2 | CASSLPGGNQPQHF
TRBJ2-5 | TRBV5-1 | CASSSTGEETQYF
TRBJ1-1 | TRBV5-6 | CASSRTYRGNAEAFF
TRBJ1-4 | TRBV6-4 | CASSDGTGERSNEKLFF
TRBJ1-3 | TRBV7-9 | CASRPTGTGVRSGGNTIYF
TRBJ1-4 | TRBV28 | CASSLEEKLFF
TRBJ1-1 | TRBV19 | CASTLQGRTEAFF
TRBJ2-7 | TRBV2 | CASSDRYEQYF
TRBJ1-4 | TRBV4-2 | CASSQALNRVGDEKLFF
TRBJ1-5 | TRBV7-2 | CASTTVGGLNQPQHF
TRBJ2-6 | TRBV28 | CASSSERGSTGANVLTF
TRBJ1-1 | TRBV7-2 | CASSASGGQNTEAFF
TRBJ2-1 | TRBV19 | CASSIGPGNEQFF
TRBJ2-7 | TRBV14 | CASSQAGKRTYEQYF
TRBJ1-1 | TRBV19 | CASSTPEQGNTEAFF